This T cell receptor (beta chain) originates from a study of blood T cell repertoires in COVID-19. Study-wide context: Specimens from acute and convalescent COVID-19 originated in the United States, Italy and Spain.

Clones were read by immunoSEQ multiplex PCR, and TCRdb kept only the in-frame ones, dropping some. The sample lists about 180,000 clones, over 80% occurring once. V was clipped by 1 base and J by 0 bases, with 10 bases between them. Germline lookup yields CDR1 SGHVS and CDR2 FQNEAQ. The CDR3 loop spans 16 amino acids. Sequenced material: peripheral blood. This rearrangement joins TRBV7-8 to TRBJ1-5, with D possibly TRBD1 on 5 matching bases. The receptor comes from a woman in her 70s with COVID-19, enrolled during active disease. Written as DNA, the CDR3 is TGTGCCAGCAGCTTAGAAGGGGCAGCTAGCAATCAGCCCCAGCATTTT. As protein: CASSLEGAASNQPQHF. Using reference TRBV7-8 and TRBJ1-5 for the parts outside the CDR3, the full variable domain is GAGVSQSPRYKVAKRGQDVALRCDPISGHVSLFWYQQALGQGPEFLTYFQNEAQLDKSGLPSDRFFAERPEGSVSTLKIQRTQQEDSAVYLCASSLEGAASNQPQHFGDGTRLSIL.